This TCR beta chain was profiled in a study of early T cells in non-severe SARS-CoV-2 infection. The table lists this clonotype with a few counts. One entry per CDR3 protein, called by TCRdb with MiXCR from the 5' RACE reads. This table has tens of thousands of distinct CDR3 sequences, approximately 9% appearing once. CDR3 length: 13 residues. Germline assignment: CDR1 MDHEN and CDR2 SYDVKM. V was clipped by 2 bases and J by 3 bases, with 5 bases between them. This clonotype was sampled from an adult who was a healthcare worker with PCR-confirmed SARS-CoV-2 infection or an uninfected control (not recorded which). The J gene is TRBJ1-5, the V gene TRBV28; D is uncertain. The material sequenced was whole blood. CDR3 amino acids: CASSLISNQPQHF. In DNA, the CDR3 is TGTGCCAGCAGTTTAATCTCCAATCAGCCCCAGCATTTT.